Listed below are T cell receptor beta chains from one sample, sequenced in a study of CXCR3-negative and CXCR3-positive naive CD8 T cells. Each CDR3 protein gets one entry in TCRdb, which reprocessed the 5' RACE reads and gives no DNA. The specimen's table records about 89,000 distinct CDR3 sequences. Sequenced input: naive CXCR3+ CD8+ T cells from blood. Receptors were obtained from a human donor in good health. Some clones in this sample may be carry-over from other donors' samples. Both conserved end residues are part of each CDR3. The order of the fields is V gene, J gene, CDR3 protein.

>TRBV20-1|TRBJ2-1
CSGLGHRNIPDLYNEQFF
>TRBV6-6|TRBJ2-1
CASSQNNEQFF
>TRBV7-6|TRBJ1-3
CASSPGGSGNTIYF
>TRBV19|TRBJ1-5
CATSQGFNQPQHF
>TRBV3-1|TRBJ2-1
CASSQERDPGSAGTYNEQFF
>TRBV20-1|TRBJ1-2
CSARDWTAYGYTF
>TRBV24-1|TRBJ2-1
CATSDFEGNEQFF
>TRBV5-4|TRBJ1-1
CASSFGVEAFF
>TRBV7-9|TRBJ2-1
CASSLARVGDEQFF
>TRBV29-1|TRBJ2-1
CSVEVDRPNEQFF
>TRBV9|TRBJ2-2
CASSVTNTGELFF
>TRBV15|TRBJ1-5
CATSRVGGQPQHF
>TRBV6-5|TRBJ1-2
CASRLTQGTFYGYTF
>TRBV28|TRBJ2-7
CASSLIAGFYEQYF
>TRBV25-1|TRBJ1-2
CASSDLNYGYTF
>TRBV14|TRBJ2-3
CASSHPEEPDTQYF
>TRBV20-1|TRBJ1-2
CSVHNPRGFSGYTF
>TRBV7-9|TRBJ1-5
CASSLAGLKPQHF
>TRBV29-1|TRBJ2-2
CSGRENGELFF
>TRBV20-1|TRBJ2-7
CSARDSAEPIQYF
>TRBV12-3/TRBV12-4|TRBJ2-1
CASSLILAGNNEQFF
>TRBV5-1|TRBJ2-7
CASSPGLAGYEQCF
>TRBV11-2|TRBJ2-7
CASSLTGGQYEQYF
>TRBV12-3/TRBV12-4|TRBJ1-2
CAILIPGQTNYGYTF
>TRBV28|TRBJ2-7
CASSLGQAGYEQYF
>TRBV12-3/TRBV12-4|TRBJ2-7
CASSLNNIVEQYF
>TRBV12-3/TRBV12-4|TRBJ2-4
CASSPDGGKNIQYF
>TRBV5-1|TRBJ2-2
CASSLKGLAGSLGTGELFF
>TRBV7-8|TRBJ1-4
CASSLGTGGGGVFF